This T cell receptor beta chain originates from a study of T cell responses to AZD1222 COVID-19 vaccine. The germline gives CDR1 LNHDA, CDR2 SQIVND (reference sequence). With 4 bases removed from V and 4 bases from J, the gap between germline ends came to 13 bases. The CDR3 contains 14 residues. Profiled with immunoSEQ multiplex PCR; TCRdb holds only in-frame clones, not every one. There are 55,000 to 65,000 clones in the sample; 88% occur only once, and approximately 15% lies in the top ten. The V call is TRBV19, the J call TRBJ2-5; no reliable D call. Here the sequenced sample was peripheral blood, taken on day 0 of AZD1222 vaccination. This TCR was recovered from an adult in good health. The CDR3 nucleotides read TGTGCCAGTAGTACAAAGGGCCTCCCAGAGACCCAGTACTTC. Translated, it gives CASSTKGLPETQYF.